These T cell receptor beta chains were read from a single sample in a study of ipilimumab plus nivolumab after autologous stem cell transplantation. Produced via immunoSEQ multiplex PCR; TCRdb's table is partial and in-frame only. The data contain 13,000 to 15,000 clones, about four fifths of them singletons. Sample: PBMCs, taken in a trial of ipilimumab plus nivolumab as post-transplant consolidation. Receptors originate from a male donor with primary mediastinal lymphoma. Each CDR3 is given with its conserved first and last residue. A D gene is named only where the DNA matches it firmly. Clone size is not always given. Where it is, it says once, few, many or a class for expanded clones.

D	J	size	V	CDR3	DNA
TRBD1	TRBJ2-7	.	TRBV27	CASSRSGGGLYEQYF	TGTGCCAGCAGTAGGTCAGGGGGTGGTCTCTACGAGCAGTACTTC
TRBD1	TRBJ1-4	.	TRBV27	CASSLSGTGHEKLFF	TGTGCCAGCAGTTTATCTGGGACAGGGCATGAAAAACTGTTTTTT
.	TRBJ2-7	.	TRBV28	CASSQRGPIFYF	TGTGCCAGCAGTCAGAGGGGCCCTATTTTCTACTTC
TRBD1	TRBJ2-4	few	TRBV19	CATTDRAGKNIQYF	TGTGCCACTACGGACAGGGCCGGGAAAAACATTCAGTACTTC
TRBD1	TRBJ1-2	few	TRBV4-2	CASSRGQEYGYTF	TGTGCCAGCAGCCGAGGACAGGAGTATGGCTACACCTTC
TRBD1	TRBJ2-2	few	TRBV7-6	CASSLGQGTGELFF	TGTGCCAGCAGCCTCGGACAGGGGACCGGGGAGCTGTTTTTT
TRBD1	TRBJ1-3	.	TRBV16	CASSQSYRTGVMDTIYF	TGTGCCAGCAGCCAATCGTATCGGACAGGGGTCATGGACACCATATATTTT
TRBD1	TRBJ1-6	medium-sized	TRBV2	CASRRDRGNSPLHF	TGTGCCAGCAGAAGGGACAGGGGGAATTCACCCCTCCACTTT
.	TRBJ1-5	few	TRBV7-2	CASSFNLNQPQHF	TGTGCCAGCAGCTTTAACCTGAATCAGCCCCAGCATTTT
TRBD1	TRBJ1-2	.	TRBV5-1	CASSSWDSDGYTF	TGCGCCAGCAGCTCGTGGGACAGCGATGGCTACACCTTC
.	TRBJ2-1	.	TRBV15	CATSSGTGSYNEQFF	TGTGCCACCAGCAGTGGGACGGGCTCCTACAATGAGCAGTTCTTC
TRBD1	TRBJ1-1	.	TRBV14	CASSQDFGDRGYMNTEAFF	TGTGCCAGCAGCCAAGATTTTGGGGACAGGGGGTATATGAACACTGAAGCTTTCTTT
.	TRBJ1-1	.	TRBV27	CASRTAVTEAFF	TGTGCCAGCAGGACCGCGGTGACGGAAGCTTTCTTT
.	TRBJ1-4	once	TRBV5-1	CASSPLPGTNEKLFF	TGCGCCAGCAGCCCTCTTCCGGGGACTAATGAAAAACTGTTTTTT
.	TRBJ1-2	.	TRBV19	CASSPGTEAPYGYTF	TGTGCCAGTAGTCCTGGGACGGAGGCCCCCTATGGCTACACCTTC
.	TRBJ1-1	.	TRBV10-3	CAISQIPGQGRHMNTEAFF	TGTGCCATCAGCCAAATCCCGGGGCAGGGGCGTCACATGAACACTGAAGCTTTCTTT
TRBD2	TRBJ2-3	.	TRBV9	CASSVAGGPVDTQYF	TGTGCCAGCAGCGTTGCGGGGGGGCCTGTAGATACGCAGTATTTT
.	TRBJ2-1	.	TRBV7-6	CASSLGLSYNEQFF	TGTGCCAGCAGCCTAGGGCTATCGTACAATGAGCAGTTCTTC
.	TRBJ2-1	.	TRBV5-3	CARSLESPKCTTNSYNEQFF	TGTGCCAGAAGCTTGGAATCCCCAAAATGTACTACCAACTCCTACAATGAGCAGTTCTTC
.	TRBJ1-1	.	TRBV11-2	CASSPGPDLRAFF	TGTGCCAGCAGCCCAGGCCCCGATTTGAGGGCTTTCTTT
.	TRBJ1-1	.	TRBV2	CASSGQPNTEAFF	TGTGCCAGCAGTGGACAGCCGAACACTGAAGCTTTCTTT
.	TRBJ1-1	.	TRBV25-1	CASSEYGRNTEAFF	TGTGCCAGCAGTGAATATGGCAGGAACACTGAAGCTTTCTTT
TRBD1	TRBJ2-7	.	TRBV9	CASSAGQGIYEQYF	TGTGCCAGCAGCGCGGGACAGGGAATCTACGAGCAGTACTTC
TRBD1	TRBJ2-7	.	TRBV18	CASSQTGQGKVEQYF	TGTGCCAGCTCACAAACGGGACAGGGGAAGGTCGAGCAGTACTTC
.	TRBJ1-5	once	TRBV2	CASSEGGWVNQPQHF	TGTGCCAGCAGTGAAGGGGGCTGGGTCAATCAGCCCCAGCATTTT
TRBD2	TRBJ2-2	.	TRBV15	CATSRDAPGLPPNTGELFF	TGTGCCACCAGCAGAGATGCGCCGGGACTACCACCTAACACCGGGGAGCTGTTTTTT
.	TRBJ1-6	.	TRBV4-2	CASSRSNSPLHF	TGTGCCAGCAGCCGTTCCAATTCACCCCTCCACTTT
TRBD2	TRBJ2-1	.	TRBV28	CASRASGGNEQFF	TGTGCCAGCCGGGCTAGCGGGGGGAATGAGCAGTTCTTC
.	TRBJ2-2	.	TRBV19	CATLPNRLTGELFF	TGTGCCACCCTCCCAAACAGGTTAACCGGGGAGCTGTTTTTT
TRBD2	TRBJ2-3	.	TRBV7-2	CASSYTSGRYTDTQYF	TGTGCCAGCAGCTACACTAGCGGGAGATACACAGATACGCAGTATTTT
.	TRBJ2-1	.	TRBV7-9	CASSLSPGAREQFF	TGTGCCAGCAGCTTGTCACCCGGGGCACGGGAGCAGTTCTTC
.	TRBJ1-4	.	TRBV5-1	CASSLSTSLSVEKLFF	TGCGCCAGCAGCTTAAGCACGTCCCTGTCGGTAGAAAAACTGTTTTTT
.	TRBJ1-6	.	TRBV7-2	CASSFDRPYNSPLHF	TGTGCCAGCAGCTTTGACAGGCCCTATAATTCACCCCTCCACTTT
TRBD1	TRBJ1-1	few	TRBV7-9	CASSLEGGGEAFF	TGTGCCAGCAGCTTAGAAGGGGGCGGGGAAGCTTTCTTT
.	TRBJ2-7	.	TRBV6-5	CASSYRSGEDEQYF	TGTGCCAGCAGTTACAGGTCGGGAGAGGACGAGCAGTACTTC
TRBD1	TRBJ2-5	.	TRBV5-4	CASSRTTGEETQYF	TGTGCCAGCAGCCGAACGACAGGGGAAGAGACCCAGTACTTC
TRBD2	TRBJ2-1	.	TRBV7-3	CASSFSGRADNEQFF	TGTGCCAGCAGCTTTAGCGGGAGGGCCGACAATGAGCAGTTCTTC
TRBD1	TRBJ2-7	.	TRBV5-8	CASSLGSRGRNWWEQYF	TGTGCCAGCAGCTTGGGGAGCAGGGGGCGAAATTGGTGGGAGCAGTACTTC
.	TRBJ2-7	few	TRBV7-9	CASSLQYYEQYF	TGTGCCAGCAGCTTACAGTACTACGAGCAGTACTTC
.	TRBJ2-7	.	TRBV29-1	CSVEGPRRDEQYF	TGCAGCGTTGAAGGGCCGAGGAGGGATGAGCAGTACTTC
TRBD1	TRBJ1-4	.	TRBV9	CASSVGPGGNEKLFF	TGTGCCAGCAGCGTAGGACCAGGGGGTAATGAAAAACTGTTTTTT
TRBD2	TRBJ2-4	.	TRBV5-1	CASSLTASGGVAAKNIQYF	TGCGCCAGCAGCTTGACAGCTAGCGGGGGGGTGGCGGCCAAAAACATTCAGTACTTC
.	TRBJ2-1	.	TRBV15	CATSSLPVTAYNEQFF	TGTGCCACCAGCAGCCTACCGGTGACAGCCTACAATGAGCAGTTCTTC
.	TRBJ2-1	.	TRBV11-1	CASSLEGYNEQFF	TGTGCCAGCAGCTTAGAGGGTTACAATGAGCAGTTCTTC
TRBD1	TRBJ1-6	.	TRBV4-1	CASSPSWTGDASPLHF	TGCGCCAGCAGCCCCAGTTGGACAGGGGACGCTTCACCCCTCCACTTT
TRBD1	TRBJ1-5	.	TRBV28	CASSLGGQGGQPQHF	TGTGCCAGCAGTTTGGGAGGACAGGGAGGTCAGCCCCAGCATTTT
.	TRBJ2-1	.	TRBV19	CASRGSSYNEQFF	TGTGCCAGTCGGGGGAGCTCCTACAATGAGCAGTTCTTC
.	TRBJ2-7	.	TRBV5-5	CASSLEWSYEQYF	TGTGCCAGCAGCTTGGAGTGGAGCTACGAGCAGTACTTC
.	TRBJ2-6	.	TRBV30	CAWSPDRDNVLTF	TGTGCCTGGAGTCCGGACAGAGACAACGTCCTGACTTTC
.	TRBJ2-5	.	TRBV18	CASSSLRGGAETQYF	TGTGCCAGCTCATCCCTTCGGGGCGGAGCGGAGACCCAGTACTTC